This T cell receptor beta chain was sequenced during a study of early T cells in non-severe SARS-CoV-2 infection. Study-level points and caveats: A preference for anti-spike CD8 responses marked VDJdb matching, which missed private and CD4 specificities.

Tagging with unique molecular identifiers was applied to individual cDNA molecules. Each CDR3 protein is one row after TCRdb ran MiXCR on the 5' RACE reads. The sample shows tens of thousands of distinct CDR3 sequences, about 15% of them seen only once. A note on this clonotype: Antigen specificity is unknown.

Looked up from germline, CDR1 is MNHEY and CDR2 is SVGAGI. This CDR3 is 13 amino acids long. V was pared by 2 bases and J by 3 bases, with 8 bases between. Sequencing used whole blood. The receptor was isolated from an adult who was a healthcare worker with PCR-confirmed SARS-CoV-2 infection or an uninfected control (not recorded which). The chain employs TRBV6-5 and TRBJ2-7; D gene uncertain. In DNA, the CDR3 is TGTGCCAGCAGTTACGGGCCTGACTACGAGCAGTACTTC. Protein: CASSYGPDYEQYF.